What follows are 30 T cell receptor beta chains derived from one specimen sequenced in a study of T cells in Graves' hyperthyroidism and ophthalmopathy (dated 2019 in TCRdb). Library preparation was by multiplex PCR. The sequencer was an Illumina HiSeq 2000. TCR beta CDR3 regions were amplified from RNA transcripts. A first-round RT-PCR of the TCR CDR3 used the HTBI primer set with the Qiagen OneStep RT-PCR kit. The public reads were reanalyzed by TCRdb: fastp trimming at Q25, MiXCR alignment, in-frame beta chains only. One record per CDR3 amino acid sequence lists the most common genes and DNA. The sample table records around 440,000 distinct CDR3 sequences; 15% to 18% of these occur just once. The ten largest clones take up just under 8% of the sample. The sample was blood. Receptors originate from a woman aged 18-29 years with Graves' hyperthyroidism.

This clonotype was counted many times. The rearrangement joins TRBV5-1 to TRBJ2-7; 10 nucleotides line up with TRBD2. V lost 0 bases and J lost 3; bases outside the gene matches: 9. CDR3 length: 17 residues. Germline V lookup: CDR1 SGHRS, CDR2 YFSETQ. The CDR3 reads CASSLGSGRALSYEQYF. The CDR3 region has the DNA TGCGCCAGCAGCTTGGGCAGCGGGAGGGCCTTAAGCTACGAGCAGTACTTC.

The sample holds a few counts of this clonotype. The CDR3 DNA sequence: TGTGCCAGTAGTACCCCGGGACGTCCAACCTACGAGCAGTACTTC. The encoded protein is CASSTPGRPTYEQYF. J is TRBJ2-7 and V is TRBV19, with D perhaps TRBD1 or TRBD2 (5 bases each). Trimming removed 4 bases from V and 2 bases from J, with 15 bases in between. Germline V gene data show CDR1 as LNHDA and CDR2 as SQIVND (reference sequence). The CDR3 sequence is 15 residues long.

This clonotype was seen repeatedly, ten times or more. This chain uses TRBV20-1 with TRBJ2-3; 15 bases line up with TRBD2. The CDR3 is 16 residues long. J lost 2 bases, V lost 1 base, and 1 base had no gene match. Per germline, CDR1 DFQATT and CDR2 SNEGSKA (reference sequence). CDR3 loop: CSARGTSGRVTDTQYF. The CDR3 region has the DNA TGCAGTGCTAGAGGGACTAGCGGGAGGGTCACAGATACGCAGTATTTT.

In this sample, this clonotype turned up many times. This chain connects TRBV3-1 to TRBJ2-4; TRBD2 aligns across 9 bases. The CDR3 runs 20 residues. Looked up from germline, CDR1 is LGHDT and CDR2 is YNNKEL (reference sequence). V lost 0 bases, J lost 0 bases, and 12 bases stayed unmatched. The CDR3 is CASSQDWGLAGRAAKNIQYF. DNA for the CDR3: TGTGCCAGCAGCCAAGATTGGGGGCTAGCGGGAAGGGCAGCCAAAAACATTCAGTACTTC. Full variable domain (outside the CDR3, taken from reference TRBV3-1 and TRBJ2-4): DTAVSQTPKYLVTQMGNDKSIKCEQNLGHDTMYWYKQDSKKFLKIMFSYNNKELIINETVPNRFSPKSPDKAHLNLHINSLELGDSAVYFCASSQDWGLAGRAAKNIQYFGAGTRLSVL.

This clonotype was detected only a few times. The rearrangement joins TRBV6-1 to TRBJ1-5; 9 nucleotides match TRBD1. V gave up 5 bases and J gave up 6 bases; unmatched junction bases: 14. This CDR3 has 17 amino acids. The germline V gene has CDR1 MNHNS and CDR2 SASEGT. This chain's CDR3 is CASSSATGQGRSQPQHF. CDR3 DNA: TGTGCCAGCAGTTCCGCAACCGGACAGGGGAGAAGTCAGCCCCAGCATTTT.

This clonotype was found many times. The CDR3 bases are TGTGCCAGCAGTTGGCAGGGGGGGGAAGGCAATCAGCCCCAGCATTTT. It is translated as CASSWQGGEGNQPQHF. The chain joins TRBV25-1 to TRBJ1-5, with 7 bases fitting TRBD1. The CDR3 sequence is 16 residues long. Per the germline V gene, CDR1 is MGHDK and CDR2 is SYGVNS. V dropped 5 bases and J dropped 2; count of bases not matched to a gene: 9.

The rearrangement uses TRBV4-1 and TRBJ1-4, with 7 bases identical to TRBD1. The CDR3 spans 14 residues. After removal of 0 bases from V and 6 bases from J, the junction contained 1 base not matched to a gene. The V gene's germline CDR1 is MGHRA and CDR2 YSYEKL. The CDR3 DNA reads TGCGCCAGCAGCCAAGATCAGGGGGATGAAAAACTGTTTTTT. It translates to CASSQDQGDEKLFF.

The sample holds many counts of this clonotype. The chain recombines TRBV3-1 with TRBJ2-3; weak D call: TRBD1 (6 bases). The V gene lost 3 bases and the J gene lost 6 bases, with 13 bases spanning the gap. From germline, CDR1 is LGHDT and CDR2 YNNKEL (reference sequence). This CDR3 region has 14 residues. CDR3 residues: CASSQQGSLDTQYF. The CDR3 DNA follows: TGTGCCAGCAGCCAGCAGGGGTCTCTGGATACGCAGTATTTT.

This clonotype showed up many times. The chain is built from TRBV10-2 and TRBJ1-2; D might be TRBD1 (5 bases). This CDR3 has 16 residues. Germline CDR1 is WSHSY and CDR2 is SAAADI. Trimming stripped 2 bases from V and 4 bases from J, with 17 bases between. The CDR3 DNA reads TGCGCCAGCAGTGAGGAGGGGCCCCATCGGGGCTATGGCTACACCTTC. Amino acids: CASSEEGPHRGYGYTF.

V and J are TRBV6-6 and TRBJ2-3; possible D gene TRBD2, 6 bases. The germline CDR1 and CDR2 sequences are MNHNY and SVGAGI (reference sequence). V was pared by 0 bases and J by 2 bases, with 12 bases between. This CDR3 spans 16 amino acids. The CDR3 loop reads CASSYSGRDFTDTQYF. DNA for the CDR3: TGTGCCAGCAGTTACTCCGGCAGGGACTTCACAGATACGCAGTATTTT.

The chain couples TRBV19 to TRBJ1-1, with TRBD1 matching over 7 bases. This CDR3 spans 12 amino acids. Trimming removed 7 bases from V and 5 bases from J; junction bases left unmatched: 4. Germline CDR1 LNHDA, CDR2 SQIVND (reference sequence). CDR3: CASTKQGTEAFF. The CDR3 DNA reads TGTGCCAGTACCAAACAGGGGACTGAAGCTTTCTTT.

This clonotype was counted at least ten times. The chain links TRBV3-1 to TRBJ1-5; D remains unclear. V lost 1 base and J lost 3, with 10 bases in between. The CDR3 spans 15 residues. Germline values: CDR1 LGHDT, CDR2 YNNKEL (reference sequence). This chain's CDR3 is CASSQGGRTNQPQHF. The CDR3 bases are TGTGCCAGCAGCCAAGGCGGCCGGACCAATCAGCCCCAGCATTTT.

This clonotype was found many times. J is TRBJ2-7 and V is TRBV12-3 or TRBV12-4; the D gene is possibly TRBD1 (6 bases). This CDR3 is built from 15 residues. The germline V and J ends were trimmed by 5 bases and 3 bases, with 17 bases remaining between them. The CDR3 nucleotides are TGTGCCAGCAGTCAAGAACGGGACACACACTACGAGCAGTACTTC. It translates to CASSQERDTHYEQYF.

This clonotype was recorded many times. V usage is TRBV20-1 and J usage is TRBJ2-7; tentatively, D is TRBD2 (6 bases). The CDR3 runs to 12 residues. Per the germline V gene, CDR1 is DFQATT and CDR2 is SNEGSKA (reference sequence). Deletions cut 5 bases from V and 2 bases from J, with 10 bases between. The CDR3 DNA is TGCAGTGCTCTGGGGGGTGCCTACGAGCAGTACTTC. Encoded protein: CSALGGAYEQYF.

This clonotype showed up many times. This chain uses TRBV28 with TRBJ1-4; TRBD1 matches at 8 bases. Trimming at V came to 2 bases and at J to 4 bases, leaving 12 bases not matched to a gene. The CDR3 runs to 18 residues. Germline CDR1 MDHEN, CDR2 SYDVKM. The CDR3 bases are TGTGCCAGCAGTTTAAACCCTGCAGGGGGCACGGATAATGAAAAACTGTTTTTT. Translation gives CASSLNPAGGTDNEKLFF.

The table lists this clonotype with many counts. This chain joins TRBV28 and TRBJ2-3; D is possibly TRBD2 (7 bases). Germline V lookup: CDR1 MDHEN, CDR2 SYDVKM. This CDR3 contains 14 residues. Trimming took off 3 bases at V and 5 bases at J, with 12 bases between the two ends. CDR3 loop: CASSFRGGGDTQYF. As DNA, the CDR3 is TGTGCCAGCAGTTTTCGGGGAGGGGGAGATACGCAGTATTTT. The full variable domain, completed using reference TRBV28 and TRBJ2-3, is DVKVTQSSRYLVKRTGEKVFLECVQDMDHENMFWYRQDPGLGLRLIYFSYDVKMKEKGDIPEGYSVSREKKERFSLILESASTNQTSMYLCASSFRGGGDTQYFGPGTRLTVL.

This clonotype was seen repeatedly, ten times or more. The chain employs TRBV12-3 or TRBV12-4 and TRBJ2-7; 10 bases are a match to TRBD1. This CDR3 is 16 amino acids long. J lost 1 base, V lost 6 bases, and 9 bases had no gene match. CDR3 coding DNA: TGTGCCAGCAGCCATGGACAGGGGGACTGGTCCTACGAGCAGTACTTC. It specifies CASSHGQGDWSYEQYF.

This clonotype was seen a few times. The genes are TRBV11-3 and TRBJ2-5; D assignment may be TRBD1 or TRBD2 (5 bases each). Germline assignment: CDR1 SGHNT and CDR2 YENEEA. CDR3 size: 15 residues. The V end lost 1 base, the J end lost 3 bases, and 12 bases lay between the germline ends. As DNA, the CDR3 is TGTGCCAGCAGCTTAGGAGGGGTGAGGGAAGAGACCCAGTACTTC. Translated, it gives CASSLGGVREETQYF.

A single count supports this clonotype. A much more abundant neighbour one base away suggests this may be a read error. V and J are TRBV12-3 or TRBV12-4 and TRBJ2-5; D unresolved. This CDR3 contains 12 residues. CDR3 nucleotides: TGTGCCACCGAACGGGCAGAAGAGGCCCAGTACTTC. It translates to CATERAEEAQYF.

This clonotype was seen many times. This rearrangement joins TRBV12-3 or TRBV12-4 to TRBJ2-3; 10 nucleotides align to TRBD2. This CDR3 region has 15 residues. J gave up 4 bases and V 5 bases, and 6 bases lay outside the gene matches. This CDR3 is CASSLLAGVSDTQYF. The DNA for the CDR3 is TGTGCCAGCAGTCTGCTAGCGGGGGTGTCAGATACGCAGTATTTT.

The chain recombines TRBV6-1 with TRBJ2-5; maybe TRBD2 (7 bases). CDR1 is MNHNS, CDR2 SASEGT, per germline. V gave up 7 bases and J gave up 5 bases, with 17 bases separating them. This CDR3 comprises 14 residues. The CDR3 region is CASTPAGEGETQYF. The CDR3 DNA is TGTGCCAGCACCCCGGCAGGGGAGGGGGAGACCCAGTACTTC.

This clonotype was counted many times. The chain uses TRBV7-3 and TRBJ2-1, with 7 bases identical to TRBD2. After removal of 7 bases from V and 4 bases from J, the junction contained 10 bases not matched to a gene. The germline CDR1 and CDR2 sequences are SGHTA and FQGTGA. The CDR3 covers 15 residues. The CDR3 sequence: CASTWGGSGYNEQFF. In nucleotides, the CDR3 is TGTGCCAGCACCTGGGGCGGGAGTGGTTACAATGAGCAGTTCTTC.

This clonotype showed up many times. The chain links TRBV30 to TRBJ2-7; no clear D. The V end lost 2 bases, the J end lost 1 base, and 6 bases lay between the germline ends. The germline V gene encodes CDR1 GTSNPN and CDR2 SVGIG (reference sequence). This CDR3 region has 12 residues. The CDR3, as DNA: TGTGCCTGGAGTACAGATTCCTACGAGCAGTACTTC. Amino acids: CAWSTDSYEQYF.

This clonotype was counted a single time. This chain joins TRBV6-5 and TRBJ2-3; 7 bases line up with TRBD2. V lost 3 bases and J lost 7; bases outside the gene matches: 13. The germline CDR1 and CDR2 sequences are MNHEY and SVGAGI. The CDR3 loop spans 16 amino acids. The DNA of the CDR3 is TGTGCCAGCAGTTATCGGGAGGCTCCTATTACCTATACGCAGTATTTT. It specifies CASSYREAPITYTQYF.

There are many counts of this clonotype. This sequence joins TRBV6-1 and TRBJ2-3; 9 nucleotides align to TRBD2. Per germline, CDR1 MNHNS and CDR2 SASEGT. This CDR3 has 15 residues. The V gene end was trimmed by 6 bases and the J gene end by 4 bases; junction bases not matched to a gene: 8. The CDR3 loop is CASSLAGPSPDTQYF. The CDR3 nucleotides read TGTGCCAGCAGCCTAGCGGGACCCAGCCCAGATACGCAGTATTTT.

This clonotype was detected many times. The chain carries TRBV27 and TRBJ2-2; 12 bases agree with TRBD2. CDR3 size: 18 residues. Germline V gene lookup returns CDR1 MNHEY and CDR2 SMNVEV (reference sequence). V was clipped by 3 bases and J by 5 bases; unmatched bases: 10. CDR3 amino acids: CASSFLITLAGGTGELFF. For the CDR3, the DNA is TGTGCCAGCAGTTTCTTAATTACTCTAGCGGGAGGGACCGGGGAGCTGTTTTTT.

This clonotype appeared a few times. A much bigger clone sits one base away, suggesting this may be a read error. The chain joins TRBV20-1 to TRBJ2-2; tentative D call: TRBD2 (6 bases). Trimming cost V 0 bases and J 3 bases, with 14 bases left between them. The germline CDR1 and CDR2 sequences are DFQATT and SNEGSKA (reference sequence). CDR3 length: 16 residues. The CDR3 loop is CSARDRGSGYTGELFF. CDR3 DNA sequence: TGCAGTGCTAGAGATCGGGGTAGCGGATACACCGGGGAGCTGTTTTTT.

This clonotype was detected a few times. This chain uses TRBV7-6 with TRBJ2-7; 8 bases line up with TRBD2. J lost 4 bases, V lost 1 base, and 6 bases had no gene match. The germline CDR1 and CDR2 sequences are SGHVS and FNYEAQ. The CDR3 is made up of 15 amino acids. The CDR3 sequence: CASSLGAGEPYEQYF. The CDR3 DNA sequence: TGTGCCAGCAGCTTAGGAGCGGGAGAACCGTACGAGCAGTACTTC.

The gene calls are TRBV19 and TRBJ2-1; TRBD2 aligns across 8 bases. The ends lost 8 bases at V and 3 bases at J; junction bases unmatched: 9. Germline CDR1 reads LNHDA; CDR2 reads SQIVND (reference sequence). CDR3 length: 15 amino acids. CDR3 nucleotides: TGTGCCAGTTGGGGCGGGCGGGGGGTCTACAATGAGCAGTTCTTC. Amino acids: CASWGGRGVYNEQFF.

The sample holds many counts of this clonotype. J is TRBJ2-1 and V is TRBV10-2, with 7 positions matching TRBD1. V gave up 7 bases and J gave up 6 bases; unmatched junction bases: 6. Per germline, CDR1 WSHSY and CDR2 SAAADI. This CDR3 region has 13 residues. CDR3 residues: CASTINRGNEQFF. In nucleotides, the CDR3 is TGCGCCAGCACGATCAACAGGGGCAATGAGCAGTTCTTC.